The TCR beta chain under discussion was sequenced for a study of T cell repertoires in cytomegalovirus infection. After removal of 0 bases from V and 6 bases from J, the junction contained 6 bases not matched to a gene. Germline V gene lookup returns CDR1 MNHNS and CDR2 SASEGT. CDR3 length: 16 amino acids. There are many counts of this clonotype. The antigen is unknown. TCRdb ran MiXCR on the reads and lists one entry per CDR3 protein. The data show 800,000 to 950,000 distinct CDR3 sequences, over 25% seen once. The chain joins TRBV6-1 to TRBJ2-1; 9 positions match TRBD2. This sample comprised cultured CD8+ T cells from PBMCs, obtained from culture after CMV antigen stimulation. This receptor was obtained from a human donor in good health (CMV status not recorded). Some clones in this sample may be carry-over from other donors' samples. DNA of the CDR3: TGTGCCAGCAGTGAAGCGCGGGGGGGGTTGATCAATGAGCAGTTCTTC. It yields the protein CASSEARGGLINEQFF.